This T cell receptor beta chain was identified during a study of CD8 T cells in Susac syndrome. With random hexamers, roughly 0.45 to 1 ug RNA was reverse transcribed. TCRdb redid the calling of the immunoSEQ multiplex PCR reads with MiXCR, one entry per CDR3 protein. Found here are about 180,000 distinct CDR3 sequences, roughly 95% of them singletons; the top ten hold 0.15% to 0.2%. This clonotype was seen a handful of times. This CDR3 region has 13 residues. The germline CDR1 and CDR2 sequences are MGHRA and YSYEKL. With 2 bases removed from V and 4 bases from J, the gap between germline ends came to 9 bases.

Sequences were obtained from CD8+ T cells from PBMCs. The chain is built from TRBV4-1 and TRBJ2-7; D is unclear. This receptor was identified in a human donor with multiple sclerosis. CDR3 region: CASSQWSGYEQYF. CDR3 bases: TGCGCCAGCAGCCAATGGTCCGGTTACGAGCAGTACTTC.